These 25 T cell receptor beta chains were sequenced from one sample in a study of T cells after yellow fever vaccination. One entry per CDR3 protein results from TCRdb running MiXCR on the 5' RACE reads. The sample yields some 420,000 distinct CDR3 sequences, over 15% seen once. The sample here was PBMCs, taken before the yellow fever booster vaccination. All receptors derive from a man aged 18 to 29 who received the YFV17D yellow fever vaccine.

This clonotype was found many times. The chain joins TRBV7-2 to TRBJ2-3, with 11 bases identical to TRBD2. From germline, CDR1 is SGHTA and CDR2 FQGNSA. The CDR3 contains 15 residues. V shed 6 bases, J shed 4 bases, and the junction held 6 bases outside the gene matches. The CDR3 sequence is CASSFSGGVADTQYF. The CDR3, as DNA: TGTGCCAGCAGTTTTAGCGGGGGGGTAGCAGATACGCAGTATTTT.

The rearrangement links TRBV18 to TRBJ2-7, with D perhaps TRBD2 (5 bases). This CDR3 comprises 15 residues. CDR1 is KGHSH and CDR2 is LQKENI in the germline V gene. V lost 3 bases and J lost 0, with 12 bases in between. The CDR3 DNA follows: TGTGCCAGCTCACCGGGAGCCGCTGGCTCCTACGAGCAGTACGTC. This translates into CASSPGAAGSYEQYV.

This clonotype appeared a few times. The CDR3 nucleotides read TGTGCCAGCAGCCCCCGGGGCTACTCTGGAAACACCATATATTTT. Protein product: CASSPRGYSGNTIYF. The chain recombines TRBV9 with TRBJ1-3; D might be TRBD1 (5 bases). Germline CDR1 SGDLS, CDR2 YYNGEE. V was cut by 4 bases and J by 0 bases, with 11 bases left in between. This CDR3 region has 15 residues.

This clonotype was seen a few times. The chain couples TRBV7-9 to TRBJ2-7; weak D call: TRBD1 (6 bases). This CDR3 is built from 16 residues. The ends were cut back, 7 bases at V and 0 bases at J, with 19 bases in the middle. The germline gives CDR1 SEHNR, CDR2 FQNEAQ (reference sequence). The CDR3: CASTKIRTVTSYEQYF. The CDR3 DNA is TGTGCCAGCACCAAGATTCGGACAGTTACCTCCTACGAGCAGTACTTC.

This clonotype was observed a few times. The chain combines TRBV11-2 with TRBJ1-1; D uncertain. Trimming took 6 bases from V and 3 from J, leaving 14 bases between them. Germline CDR1 and CDR2: SGHAT and FQNNGV. CDR3 length: 14 amino acids. This CDR3 is CASSREPSDTEAFF. Here the CDR3 DNA reads TGTGCCAGCAGTCGAGAACCATCGGACACTGAAGCTTTCTTT.

V and J are TRBV20-1 and TRBJ1-3; D may be TRBD1 (5 bases). The CDR3 length is 12 residues. V dropped 6 bases and J dropped 2 bases, with 8 bases sitting between them. Germline V gene sequence: CDR1 DFQATT, CDR2 SNEGSKA (reference sequence). The CDR3 loop reads CSAPGPGNTIYF. The CDR3, as DNA: TGCAGTGCACCAGGGCCTGGAAACACCATATATTTT.

The genes are TRBV6-6 and TRBJ2-1; D uncertain. V was cut by 7 bases and J by 4 bases, with 5 bases left in between. The germline CDR1 and CDR2 sequences are MNHNY and SVGAGI (reference sequence). The CDR3 has 11 residues. The DNA of the CDR3 is TGTGCCAGCAAGATGTACAATGAGCAGTTCTTC. Translating it yields CASKMYNEQFF.

The table lists this clonotype with a few counts. The chain recombines TRBV7-2 with TRBJ2-2; no reliable D call. V shed 7 bases and J shed 6 bases, with 12 bases lying between them. This CDR3 region has 13 residues. Germline-derived CDR1 and CDR2 are SGHTA and FQGNSA. CDR3 region: CASTPTSSGELFF. The CDR3 DNA sequence: TGTGCCAGCACCCCGACAAGTTCCGGGGAGCTGTTTTTT. The entire variable domain, with the rest obtained from reference TRBV7-2 and TRBJ2-2, is as follows: GAGVSQSPSNKVTEKGKDVELRCDPISGHTALYWYRQSLGQGLEFLIYFQGNSAPDKSGLPSDRFSAERTGGSVSTLTIQRTQQEDSAVYLCASTPTSSGELFFGEGSRLTVL.

This clonotype was seen only a few times. The J gene is TRBJ1-3, the V gene TRBV27; D might be TRBD1 (5 bases). Trimming removed 5 bases from V and 0 bases from J, with 14 bases in between. Germline CDR1 MNHEY, CDR2 SMNVEV (reference sequence). This CDR3 has 16 amino acids. CDR3 region: CASSPHSGGSGNTIYF. The DNA for the CDR3 is TGTGCCAGCAGTCCCCATTCGGGGGGCTCTGGAAACACCATATATTTT.

V gene TRBV27 combines with J gene TRBJ2-3, with D possibly TRBD2 on 6 matching bases. The germline CDR1 and CDR2 sequences are MNHEY and SMNVEV (reference sequence). The length of the CDR3 is 14 residues. Deletions cut 3 bases from V and 1 base from J, with 8 bases between. The CDR3 region is CASSFQRGTDTQYF. As DNA, the CDR3 is TGTGCCAGCAGTTTCCAGCGGGGCACAGATACGCAGTATTTT.

In this sample, this clonotype turned up a few times. The V and J genes are TRBV7-3 and TRBJ1-1; a weak D match, TRBD1 (5 bases). The germline gives CDR1 SGHTA, CDR2 FQGTGA. The CDR3 has 15 residues. Trimming took off 0 bases at V and 1 base at J, with 9 bases between the two ends. The CDR3 sequence is CASSLTPQGNTEAFF. The CDR3 bases are TGTGCCAGCAGCTTAACGCCCCAGGGGAACACTGAAGCTTTCTTT.

The chain couples TRBV11-2 to TRBJ2-5, with D possibly matching TRBD1 (6 bases). Germline loops: CDR1 SGHAT, CDR2 FQNNGV. Trimming removed 1 base at V and 4 bases at J, with 10 bases between. The CDR3 extends over 14 amino acids. The chain's CDR3 is CASSLGTDLETQYF. The CDR3, as DNA: TGTGCCAGCAGCTTAGGGACAGATCTAGAGACCCAGTACTTC.

The chain employs TRBV20-1 and TRBJ1-1; possibly TRBD1 for D (6 bases). Trimming took 5 bases from V and 7 from J, leaving 14 bases between them. The CDR3 totals 12 residues. Germline assignment: CDR1 DFQATT and CDR2 SNEGSKA (reference sequence). CDR3 nucleotide sequence: TGCAGTGCTCCACGGGGGCTTGGTGAAGCTTTCTTT. Its translation is CSAPRGLGEAFF.

The gene calls are TRBV28 and TRBJ1-5, with TRBD1 matching over 8 bases. CDR3 length: 14 amino acids. V dropped 5 bases and J dropped 9; count of bases not matched to a gene: 9. Germline-derived CDR1 and CDR2 are MDHEN and SYDVKM. The CDR3 loop is CASSVTGAHRPQHF. The CDR3 DNA reads as TGTGCCAGCAGTGTGACAGGGGCCCACCGGCCCCAGCATTTT.

The rearrangement uses TRBV7-2 and TRBJ2-5; no firm D call. The CDR3 is made up of 15 amino acids. CDR1 is SGHTA and CDR2 is FQGNSA in the germline V gene. V lost 1 base, J lost 5 bases, and 14 bases lay in between. CDR3: CASSLEAYRWETQYF. CDR3 DNA sequence: TGTGCCAGCAGCTTAGAGGCCTACCGTTGGGAGACCCAGTACTTC.

This clonotype was seen more than once but under ten times. The rearrangement uses TRBV7-9 and TRBJ1-4; D gene ambiguous. Looked up from germline, CDR1 is SEHNR and CDR2 is FQNEAQ (reference sequence). The CDR3 has 14 amino acids. The ends were cut back, 1 base at V and 7 bases at J, with 10 bases in the middle. CDR3 DNA sequence: TGTGCCAGCAGCTTAGGGACGTTGGTTGAAAAACTGTTTTTT. Encoded protein: CASSLGTLVEKLFF.

V gene TRBV7-6 combines with J gene TRBJ2-1, with D tentatively TRBD1 or TRBD2 (5 bases each). The germline V gene encodes CDR1 SGHVS and CDR2 FNYEAQ. V dropped 2 bases and J dropped 6 bases, with 20 bases sitting between them. This CDR3 contains 17 residues. CDR3 in amino acids: CASSLKNRDPAVNEQFF. DNA for the CDR3: TGTGCCAGCAGCTTAAAGAACCGGGACCCAGCGGTCAATGAGCAGTTCTTC.

The gene calls are TRBV15 and TRBJ2-7; D perhaps matches TRBD2 (6 bases). The CDR3 extends over 14 amino acids. V shed 1 base and J shed 5 bases, with 12 bases lying between them. The germline CDR1 and CDR2 sequences are LNHNV and YYDKDF (reference sequence). CDR3 sequence (DNA): TGTGCCACCAGCAGAGCTACGCGGGGCCACGAGCAGTACTTC. This sequence encodes CATSRATRGHEQYF.

This clonotype was observed at least ten times. The rearrangement uses TRBV5-1 and TRBJ1-6, with D perhaps TRBD1 (5 bases). Trimming removed 3 bases from V and 6 bases from J, with 13 bases in between. Looked up from germline, CDR1 is SGHRS and CDR2 is YFSETQ. CDR3 length equals 15 residues. The CDR3 is CASSSRRARNSPLHF. CDR3 nucleotide sequence: TGCGCCAGCAGCTCCCGCAGGGCCCGTAATTCACCCCTCCACTTT.

This clonotype occurred a few times. The rearrangement joins TRBV4-3 to TRBJ2-7, with 10 bases aligning to TRBD2. This CDR3 spans 15 amino acids. Germline CDR1 and CDR2: LGHNA and YSLEER. V dropped 4 bases and J dropped 1; count of bases not matched to a gene: 4. The CDR3 DNA sequence: TGCGCCAGCAGCCCCACACTAGCGGGGTCCTACGAGCAGTACTTC. Amino acid sequence: CASSPTLAGSYEQYF.

This clonotype was counted between two and nine times. The J gene is TRBJ1-2, the V gene TRBV20-1; D call uncertain. V shed 0 bases and J shed 6 bases, with 17 bases lying between them. The CDR3 covers 15 residues. Looked up from germline, CDR1 is DFQATT and CDR2 is SNEGSKA (reference sequence). The CDR3 here is CSARDLAWGANGYTF. The CDR3 DNA reads TGCAGTGCTAGAGATCTTGCGTGGGGAGCGAATGGCTACACCTTC.

The CDR3 here is CSARERFGPQHF. CDR3 DNA: TGCAGTGCTAGAGAGAGGTTCGGCCCCCAGCATTTT. The chain recombines TRBV20-1 with TRBJ1-5; D not certain. The CDR3 is 12 residues long. Germline CDR1 DFQATT, CDR2 SNEGSKA (reference sequence). V dropped 0 bases and J dropped 10 bases, with 10 bases sitting between them.

This clonotype turned up a few times. The chain couples TRBV12-3 or TRBV12-4 to TRBJ2-7, with TRBD2 identical over 8 bases. V trimming: 6 bases; J trimming: 1 base; junction bases outside the gene matches: 2. CDR3 length equals 13 residues. The CDR3 region is CASRKRGSYEQYF. The CDR3 region has the DNA TGTGCCAGCAGAAAGCGGGGGTCCTACGAGCAGTACTTC.

The chain is built from TRBV10-3 and TRBJ2-5, with D tentatively TRBD1 (6 bases). Per the germline V gene, CDR1 is ENHRY and CDR2 is SYGVKD. The CDR3 has 13 amino acids. Trimming stripped 5 bases from V and 5 bases from J, with 12 bases between. CDR3 residues: CAISSGVEETQYF. The CDR3 DNA follows: TGTGCCATCAGTTCAGGGGTTGAGGAGACCCAGTACTTC.

This chain uses TRBV7-2 with TRBJ1-5; tentative D call: TRBD1 (5 bases). V lost 4 bases and J 3 bases, leaving 16 bases between the germline ends. Looked up from germline, CDR1 is SGHTA and CDR2 is FQGNSA. The CDR3 runs to 16 residues. This chain's CDR3 is CASSSGASRSNQPQHF. The CDR3 coding sequence is TGTGCCAGCAGCTCCGGGGCATCCCGGTCCAATCAGCCCCAGCATTTT.